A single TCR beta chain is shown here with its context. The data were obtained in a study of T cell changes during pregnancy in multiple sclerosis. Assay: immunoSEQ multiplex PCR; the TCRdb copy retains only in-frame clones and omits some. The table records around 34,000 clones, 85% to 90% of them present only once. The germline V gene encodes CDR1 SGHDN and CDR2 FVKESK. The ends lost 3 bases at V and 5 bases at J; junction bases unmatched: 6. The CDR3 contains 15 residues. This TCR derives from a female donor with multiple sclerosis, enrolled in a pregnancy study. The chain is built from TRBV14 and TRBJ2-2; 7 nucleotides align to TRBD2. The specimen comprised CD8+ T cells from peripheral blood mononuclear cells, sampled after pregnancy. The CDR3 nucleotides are TGTGCCAGCAGCCAGACTAGCTCGGGGACCGGGGAGCTGTTTTTT. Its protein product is CASSQTSSGTGELFF.